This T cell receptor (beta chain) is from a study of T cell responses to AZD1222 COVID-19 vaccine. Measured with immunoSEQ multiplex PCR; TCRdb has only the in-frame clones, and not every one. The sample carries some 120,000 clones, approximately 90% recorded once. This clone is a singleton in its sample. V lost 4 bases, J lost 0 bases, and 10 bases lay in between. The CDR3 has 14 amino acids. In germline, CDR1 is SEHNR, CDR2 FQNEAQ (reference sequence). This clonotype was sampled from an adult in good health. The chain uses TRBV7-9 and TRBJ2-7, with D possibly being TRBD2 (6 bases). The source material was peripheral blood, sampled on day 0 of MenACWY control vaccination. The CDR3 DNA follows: TGTGCCAGCAGCTATAGGCGGGACTCCTACGAGCAGTACTTC. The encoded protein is CASSYRRDSYEQYF.